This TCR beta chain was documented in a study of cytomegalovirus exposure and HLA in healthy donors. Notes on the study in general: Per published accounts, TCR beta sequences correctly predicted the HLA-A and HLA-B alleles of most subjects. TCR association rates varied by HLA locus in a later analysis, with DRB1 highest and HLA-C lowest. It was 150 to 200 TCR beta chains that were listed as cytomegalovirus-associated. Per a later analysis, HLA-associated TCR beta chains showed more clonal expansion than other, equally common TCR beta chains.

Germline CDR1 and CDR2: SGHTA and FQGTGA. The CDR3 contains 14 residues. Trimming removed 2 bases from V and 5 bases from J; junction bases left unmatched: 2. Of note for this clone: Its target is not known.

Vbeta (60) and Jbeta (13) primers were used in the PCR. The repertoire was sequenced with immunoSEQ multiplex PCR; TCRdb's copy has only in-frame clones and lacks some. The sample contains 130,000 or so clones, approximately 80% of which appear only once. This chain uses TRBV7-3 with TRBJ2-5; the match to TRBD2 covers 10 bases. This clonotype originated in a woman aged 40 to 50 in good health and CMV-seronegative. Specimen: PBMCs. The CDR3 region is CASSLLAGDETQYF. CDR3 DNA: TGTGCCAGCAGCTTACTAGCGGGAGATGAGACCCAGTACTTC.